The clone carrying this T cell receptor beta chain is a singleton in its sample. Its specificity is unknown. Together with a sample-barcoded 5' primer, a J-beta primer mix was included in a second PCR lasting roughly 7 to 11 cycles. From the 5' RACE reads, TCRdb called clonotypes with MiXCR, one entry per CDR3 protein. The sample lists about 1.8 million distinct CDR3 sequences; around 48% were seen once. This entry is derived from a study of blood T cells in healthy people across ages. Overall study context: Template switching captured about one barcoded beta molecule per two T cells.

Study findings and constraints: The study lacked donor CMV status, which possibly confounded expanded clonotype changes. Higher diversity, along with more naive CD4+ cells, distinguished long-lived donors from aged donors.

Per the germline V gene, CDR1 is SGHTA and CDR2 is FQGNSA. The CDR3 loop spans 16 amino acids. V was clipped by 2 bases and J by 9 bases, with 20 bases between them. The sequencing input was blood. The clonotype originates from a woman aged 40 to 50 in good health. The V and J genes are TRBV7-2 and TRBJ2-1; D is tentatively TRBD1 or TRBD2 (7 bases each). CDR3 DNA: TGTGCCAGCAGCTTAAATCGGGGGGCCAGGGGGGGTGAGCAGTTCTTC. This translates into CASSLNRGARGGEQFF.